The 6 T cell receptor beta chains listed next were all sequenced from one sample in a study of blood T cell repertoires in COVID-19 (dated by TCRdb to about 2020). The method behind the library was the immunoSEQ multiplex PCR assay. As stored in TCRdb, this immuneACCESS dataset retains in-frame rearrangements with V and J assigned. A fraction of the clones does not appear; measured against another copy, unresolved V genes explain less than half of the discrepancy, and the remainder lacks a known reason. This sample holds around 280,000 clones; approximately 84% were observed only once. The ten biggest clones cover around 2.1% of the sample. Sequencing was done on a sample of peripheral blood. The source is a woman in her thirties who had recovered from COVID-19.

The J gene is TRBJ2-5, the V gene TRBV30; TRBD2 matches 8 bases. V trimming: 4 bases; J trimming: 5 bases; junction bases outside the gene matches: 9. Germline CDR1 and CDR2: GTSNPN and SVGIG (reference sequence). The CDR3 contains 14 residues. The DNA for the CDR3 is TGTGCCTGGACTATAGGACTAGCTGGGGAGACCCAGTACTTC. Translated, it gives CAWTIGLAGETQYF.

The chain has TRBV5-1 and TRBJ1-1; maybe TRBD1 (5 bases). The CDR3 runs to 14 residues. Trimming cost V 7 bases and J 1 base, with 14 bases left between them. The germline V gene encodes CDR1 SGHRS and CDR2 YFSETQ. CDR3 sequence reads: CASSAGPRNTEAFF. In DNA, the CDR3 is TGCGCCAGCTCCGCGGGACCCCGGAACACTGAAGCTTTCTTT. The complete variable domain, with remaining parts taken from reference TRBV5-1 and TRBJ1-1, reads KAGVTQTPRYLIKTRGQQVTLSCSPISGHRSVSWYQQTPGQGLQFLFEYFSETQRNKGNFPGRFSGRQFSNSRSEMNVSTLELGDSALYLCASSAGPRNTEAFFGQGTRLTVV.

This CDR3 reads CASSLDRYTEAFF. Here the CDR3 DNA reads TGTGCCAGCTCCCTAGACAGGTACACTGAAGCTTTCTTT. V usage is TRBV18 and J usage is TRBJ1-1, with D possibly TRBD1 on 6 matching bases. Per the germline V gene, CDR1 is KGHSH and CDR2 is LQKENI. The V gene lost 6 bases and the J gene lost 3 bases, with 11 bases spanning the gap. This CDR3 has 13 amino acids.

The chain joins TRBV28 to TRBJ2-7, with 7 nucleotides matching TRBD1. V trimming: 6 bases; J trimming: 5 bases; junction bases outside the gene matches: 10. The CDR3 contains 14 residues. Germline CDR1 is MDHEN and CDR2 is SYDVKM. In nucleotides, the CDR3 is TGTGCCAGCAGACCAGGGGGATCCGCAGACGAGCAGTACTTC. Its translation is CASRPGGSADEQYF.

The chain combines TRBV30 with TRBJ2-7; 7 positions agree with TRBD1. This CDR3 region has 14 residues. The germline gives CDR1 GTSNPN, CDR2 SVGIG (reference sequence). V lost 0 bases and J lost 5; bases outside the gene matches: 7. Here the CDR3 reads CAWSVRHRGHEQYF. The CDR3 DNA reads TGTGCCTGGAGTGTACGTCACAGGGGCCACGAGCAGTACTTC.

The chain carries TRBV27 and TRBJ1-1, with D maybe TRBD1 (5 bases). CDR1 is MNHEY and CDR2 is SMNVEV in the germline V gene (reference sequence). The CDR3 spans 11 residues. V was trimmed by 8 bases and J by 1 base, leaving 5 bases between them. The CDR3 protein is CASGQNTEAFF. CDR3 coding DNA: TGTGCCAGCGGACAGAACACTGAAGCTTTCTTT.